This TCR beta chain stems from a study of shared clonotypes between healthy human individuals. General observations from the study: Non-shared clonotypes had lower generation probabilities than those shared by all four donors. The sampled material consisted only of blood, and tissue repertoires are likely to differ.

A remark on this clone: The antigen remains unidentified.

The naive CD8 population came from CD45RO-negative cells selected for CCR7, without terminally differentiated effector memory CD45RA+ cells. All of the donors resided in Nashville, Tennessee, and each was a Caucasian adult. The CDR3 is made up of 11 amino acids. With 3 bases removed from V and 9 bases from J, the gap between germline ends came to 12 bases. Germline V gives CDR1 SQVTM, CDR2 ANQGSEA. Method: immunoSEQ multiplex PCR; TCRdb's copy keeps in-frame clones and lacks some. The data show around 2,000,000 clones, about 95% seen once. The TCR sequence derives from a man between 18 and 29 years old in good health. The rearrangement joins TRBV29-1 to TRBJ2-7; D gene ambiguous. The material sequenced was naive CD8+ T cells sorted from blood. The chain's CDR3 is CSVDGDSGQYF. In DNA, the CDR3 is TGCAGCGTTGATGGGGATTCGGGGCAGTACTTC.